Included here is one TCR beta chain sequence, with context. Antigen specificity is unknown. Germline lookup yields CDR1 SGHTA and CDR2 FQGNSA. This CDR3 is 14 amino acids long. V was cut by 4 bases and J by 5 bases, with 12 bases left in between. RNA amounts of about 0.5 to 1 ug underwent reverse transcription with random hexamers. The immunoSEQ assay covered 54 Vbeta and 13 Jbeta segments for CDR3. TCRdb independently ran MiXCR on the immunoSEQ multiplex PCR reads; one entry per CDR3 protein. The repertoire includes about 110,000 distinct CDR3 sequences, 94% of them detected once, and around 0.4% sits in the top ten. The data were taken from a study of CD8 T cells in Susac syndrome. Study results and caveats: In total CD8+ repertoires, 15 to 20 Susac-specific public clones were found, and CD8+ TEMRA repertoires had a few.

It was negative isolation that provided the CD8+ and CD4+ T cells, whereas TEMRA cells were enriched by FACS. The sequenced sample consisted of CD8+ T cells from PBMCs. This chain connects TRBV7-2 to TRBJ2-4; D is undetermined. This TCR was sampled from a human donor with Susac syndrome. The CDR3 region has the DNA TGTGCCAGCAGCTCCACAAGGGCTCAAAACATTCAGTACTTC. Protein product: CASSSTRAQNIQYF.